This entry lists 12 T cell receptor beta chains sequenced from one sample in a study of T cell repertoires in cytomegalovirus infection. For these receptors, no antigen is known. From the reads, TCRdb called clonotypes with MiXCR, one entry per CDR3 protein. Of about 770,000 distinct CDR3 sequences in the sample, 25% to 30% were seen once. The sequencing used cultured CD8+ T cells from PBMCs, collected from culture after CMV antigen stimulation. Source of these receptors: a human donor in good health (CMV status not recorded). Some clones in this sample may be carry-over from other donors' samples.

In DNA form, the CDR3 reads TGTGCTAGTGGCCCTGGATCAGGGGCCTATGGCTACACCTTC. This encodes CASGPGSGAYGYTF. The rearrangement uses TRBV12-5 and TRBJ1-2; D might be TRBD1 (6 bases). This CDR3 comprises 14 residues. Germline CDR1 reads LGHNT; CDR2 reads FRNRAP. Trimming left V 6 bases short and J 4 bases short, with 15 bases between.

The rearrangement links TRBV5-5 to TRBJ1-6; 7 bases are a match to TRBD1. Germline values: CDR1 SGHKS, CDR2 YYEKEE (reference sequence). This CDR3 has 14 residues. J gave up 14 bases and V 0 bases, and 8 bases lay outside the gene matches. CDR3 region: CASSLGDSITALHF. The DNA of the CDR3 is TGTGCCAGCAGCTTGGGGGACAGCATTACCGCCCTCCACTTT.

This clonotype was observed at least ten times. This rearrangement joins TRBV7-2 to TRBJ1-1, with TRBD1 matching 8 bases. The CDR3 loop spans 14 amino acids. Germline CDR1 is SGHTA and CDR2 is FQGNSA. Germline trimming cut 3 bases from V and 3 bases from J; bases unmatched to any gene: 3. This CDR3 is CASSFLGQDTEAFF. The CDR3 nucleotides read TGTGCCAGCAGCTTTCTGGGACAGGACACTGAAGCTTTCTTT.

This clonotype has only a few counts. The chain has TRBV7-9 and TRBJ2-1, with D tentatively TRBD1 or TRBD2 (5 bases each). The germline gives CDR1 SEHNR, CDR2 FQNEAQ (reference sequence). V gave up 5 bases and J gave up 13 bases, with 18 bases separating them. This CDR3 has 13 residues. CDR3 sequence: CASSPPPTRGQFF. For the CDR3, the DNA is TGTGCCAGCAGCCCTCCTCCTACACGGGGCCAGTTCTTC.

The CDR3 reads CASTLGVSVKQETQYF. CDR3 coding DNA: TGTGCCAGCACCCTAGGGGTTAGCGTGAAGCAAGAGACCCAGTACTTC. This chain connects TRBV6-2 or TRBV6-3 to TRBJ2-5; tentatively, D is TRBD1 or TRBD2 (5 bases each). This CDR3 spans 16 amino acids. The V gene's germline CDR1 is MNHEY and CDR2 SVGEGT. The germline V and J ends were trimmed by 7 bases and 2 bases, with 20 bases remaining between them.

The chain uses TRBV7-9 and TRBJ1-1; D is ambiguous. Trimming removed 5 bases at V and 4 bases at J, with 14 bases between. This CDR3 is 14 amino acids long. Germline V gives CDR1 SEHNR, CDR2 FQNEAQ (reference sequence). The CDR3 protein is CASSLESIGTEAFF. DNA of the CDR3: TGTGCCAGCAGCCTTGAATCTATCGGCACTGAAGCTTTCTTT.

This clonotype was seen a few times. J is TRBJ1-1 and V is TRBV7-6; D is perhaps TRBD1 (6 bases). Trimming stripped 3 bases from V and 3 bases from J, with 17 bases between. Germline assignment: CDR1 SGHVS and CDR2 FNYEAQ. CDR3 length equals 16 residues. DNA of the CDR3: TGTGCCAGCAGCTTTGACGGGGGGGGGGCGGACACTGAAGCTTTCTTT. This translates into CASSFDGGGADTEAFF.

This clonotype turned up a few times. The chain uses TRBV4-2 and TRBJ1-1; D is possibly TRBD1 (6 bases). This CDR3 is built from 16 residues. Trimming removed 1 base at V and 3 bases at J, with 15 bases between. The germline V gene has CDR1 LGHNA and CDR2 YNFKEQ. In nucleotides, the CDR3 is TGTGCCAGCAGCCAAGGGGGGAGGGGGTTTGACACTGAAGCTTTCTTT. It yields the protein CASSQGGRGFDTEAFF.

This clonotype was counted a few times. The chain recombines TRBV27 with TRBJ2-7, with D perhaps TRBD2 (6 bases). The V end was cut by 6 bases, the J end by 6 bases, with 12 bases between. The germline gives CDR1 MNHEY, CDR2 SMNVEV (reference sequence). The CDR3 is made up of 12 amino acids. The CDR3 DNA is TGTGCCAGCAGCCCCCCCGGGGGCGAGCAGTACGTC. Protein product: CASSPPGGEQYV.

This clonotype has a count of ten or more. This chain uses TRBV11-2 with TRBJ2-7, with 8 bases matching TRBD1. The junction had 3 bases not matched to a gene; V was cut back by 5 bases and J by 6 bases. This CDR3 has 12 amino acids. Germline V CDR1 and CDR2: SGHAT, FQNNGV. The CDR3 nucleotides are TGTGCCAGCAGCCGGACAGGGTTCGAGCAGTACGTC. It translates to CASSRTGFEQYV.

The CDR3 spells CATSRDSPYYNEQFF. The CDR3 DNA reads TGTGCCACCAGCAGAGATTCGCCGTACTACAATGAGCAGTTCTTC. The chain uses TRBV15 and TRBJ2-1; no definite D call. The CDR3 consists of 15 residues. CDR1 and CDR2 from the germline V gene are LNHNV and YYDKDF (reference sequence). Trimming cost V 0 bases and J 3 bases, with 9 bases left between them.

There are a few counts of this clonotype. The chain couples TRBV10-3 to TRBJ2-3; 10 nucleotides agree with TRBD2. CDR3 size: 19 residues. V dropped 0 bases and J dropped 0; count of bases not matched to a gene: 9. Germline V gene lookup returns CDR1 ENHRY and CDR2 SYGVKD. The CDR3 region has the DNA TGTGCCATCAGTGAGTCCGTAGCGGGGGGTCGTCTAAGCACAGATACGCAGTATTTT. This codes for CAISESVAGGRLSTDTQYF.